Sequencing of this T cell receptor (beta chain) was carried out in a study of blood T cell repertoires in COVID-19. Across the study: Sites across the United States, Italy and Spain contributed samples from acute and convalescent COVID-19. T cells, B-cell-depleted T cells, or PBMCs provided the cDNA or gDNA that served as material.

After removal of 8 bases from V and 6 bases from J, the junction contained 12 bases not matched to a gene. This CDR3 region has 15 residues. Germline assignment: CDR1 MRHNA and CDR2 SNTAGT. Original data processing: Amplification of reference gene primers was used by the study to estimate nucleated cell counts. The data were produced by immunoSEQ multiplex PCR, yet TCRdb's version contains in-frame clones alone and is incomplete. V, J and clone size derive from that table, while D and trimming were established from the DNA sequence. The data show some 89,000 clones, approximately 90% seen once. Sequencing input: peripheral blood. The rearrangement joins TRBV6-4 to TRBJ2-3; TRBD2 matches at 9 bases. The TCR comes from a human donor in a cohort sampled during active COVID-19. The CDR3 spells CASSFGGGAVDTQYF. In nucleotides, the CDR3 is TGTGCCAGCTCCTTTGGCGGGGGGGCGGTCGATACGCAGTATTTT.